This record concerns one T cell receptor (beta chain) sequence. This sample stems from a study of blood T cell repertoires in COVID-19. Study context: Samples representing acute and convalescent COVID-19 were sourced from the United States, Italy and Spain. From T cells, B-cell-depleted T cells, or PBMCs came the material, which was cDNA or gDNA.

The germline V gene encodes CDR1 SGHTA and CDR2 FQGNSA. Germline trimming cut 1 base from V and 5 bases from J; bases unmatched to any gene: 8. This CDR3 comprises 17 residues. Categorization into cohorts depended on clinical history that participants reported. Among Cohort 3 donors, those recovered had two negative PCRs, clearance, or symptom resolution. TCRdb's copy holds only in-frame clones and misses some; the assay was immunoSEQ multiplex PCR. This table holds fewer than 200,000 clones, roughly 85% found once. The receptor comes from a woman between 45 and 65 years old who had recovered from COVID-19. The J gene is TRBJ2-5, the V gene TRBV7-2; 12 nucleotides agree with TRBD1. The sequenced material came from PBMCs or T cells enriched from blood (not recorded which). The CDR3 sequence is CASSLVGGGTGGETQYF. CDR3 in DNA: TGTGCCAGCAGCTTAGTAGGCGGAGGGACAGGGGGCGAGACCCAGTACTTC.